This record looks at one T cell receptor (beta chain) sequence and its context. The ends were cut back, 0 bases at V and 0 bases at J, with 12 bases in the middle. The CDR3 covers 16 residues. Germline V gene sequence: CDR1 ENHRY, CDR2 SYGVKD. The sample originates from a study of blood T cell repertoires in COVID-19. Original data processing: Nucleated cell counts were estimated from reference gene primer amplification. The repertoire was sequenced with immunoSEQ multiplex PCR; TCRdb's copy has only in-frame clones and lacks some. V and J calls plus clone size are reproduced from that table; the DNA served to infer D and trimming. The table shows 300,000 or so clones, with more than 75% occurring only once.

The chain uses TRBV10-3 and TRBJ2-7; a possible D gene is TRBD1 (6 bases). The sequence was obtained from a woman between 45 and 65 years old with acute or convalescent COVID-19. The sequenced sample consisted of peripheral blood. Written as DNA, the CDR3 is TGTGCCATCAGTGAGTCGGGTACAGGGAGCTCCTACGAGCAGTACTTC. Residues: CAISESGTGSSYEQYF.